The 28 T cell receptor beta chains reported below all come from one sample, sequenced in a study of cytomegalovirus exposure and HLA in healthy donors. The PCR ran on 60 Vbeta and 13 Jbeta primers. The table came from immunoSEQ multiplex PCR; TCRdb's copy has only in-frame clones and leaves some out. The sample contains roughly 180,000 clones, about four fifths of which appear only once. The sequencing sample was made of PBMCs. These receptor sequences come from a female donor in good health and CMV-seronegative.

This clone has more than one count but fewer than ten. This chain connects TRBV18 to TRBJ2-3; D perhaps matches TRBD2 (6 bases). This CDR3 has 12 residues. The germline V and J ends were trimmed by 3 bases and 9 bases, with 10 bases remaining between them. Germline-derived CDR1 and CDR2 are KGHSH and LQKENI. CDR3 sequence: CASSPRRETQYF. CDR3 nucleotides: TGTGCCAGCTCACCGAGGAGGGAGACGCAGTATTTT.

The chain has TRBV5-1 and TRBJ2-5, with D maybe TRBD1 (7 bases). Per the germline V gene, CDR1 is SGHRS and CDR2 is YFSETQ. This CDR3 has 16 residues. V gave up 0 bases and J gave up 11 bases, with 23 bases separating them. The CDR3 nucleotides are TGCGCCAGCAGCTTGGTAGCAGGTGGGGGGCAGGGGGAGCAGTACTTC. It encodes CASSLVAGGGQGEQYF.

The chain joins TRBV28 to TRBJ1-5; no reliable D call. V lost 3 bases to trimming and J lost 6 bases, with 15 bases between them. The CDR3 contains 15 residues. Germline V gene lookup returns CDR1 MDHEN and CDR2 SYDVKM. The CDR3 nucleotides read TGTGCCAGCAGTTTGTTAGGTACGGGATTTCAGCCCCAGCATTTT. Protein sequence: CASSLLGTGFQPQHF. Supplemented by reference TRBV28 and TRBJ1-5, the full variable domain reads DVKVTQSSRYLVKRTGEKVFLECVQDMDHENMFWYRQDPGLGLRLIYFSYDVKMKEKGDIPEGYSVSREKKERFSLILESASTNQTSMYLCASSLLGTGFQPQHFGDGTRLSIL.

The chain employs TRBV9 and TRBJ2-5; 8 bases match TRBD2. The ends lost 0 bases at V and 4 bases at J; junction bases unmatched: 2. Germline assignment: CDR1 SGDLS and CDR2 YYNGEE. The CDR3 is 14 amino acids. CDR3 coding DNA: TGTGCCAGCAGCGTAGGCGGGAGGAGAGAGACCCAGTACTTC. It specifies CASSVGGRRETQYF.

The V and J genes are TRBV30 and TRBJ2-7; D is undetermined. The length of the CDR3 is 14 residues. The ends were cut back, 2 bases at V and 0 bases at J, with 11 bases in the middle. Germline CDR1 is GTSNPN and CDR2 is SVGIG (reference sequence). CDR3 in amino acids: CAWSKASGSYEQYF. In DNA, the CDR3 is TGTGCCTGGAGTAAAGCCTCAGGCTCCTACGAGCAGTACTTC.

The rearrangement links TRBV5-1 to TRBJ2-5, with TRBD2 matching 7 bases. This CDR3 has 15 amino acids. V trimming: 2 bases; J trimming: 4 bases; junction bases outside the gene matches: 8. Germline CDR1 reads SGHRS; CDR2 reads YFSETQ. CDR3 coding DNA: TGCGCCAGCAGCTTCGGGGGGAACGGGGGAGAGACCCAGTACTTC. This gives the protein CASSFGGNGGETQYF.

The chain combines TRBV28 with TRBJ1-2; 11 bases align to TRBD1. V lost 0 bases and J lost 8; bases outside the gene matches: 14. CDR3 length equals 18 residues. CDR1 is MDHEN and CDR2 is SYDVKM in the germline V gene. The CDR3 sequence is CASSLWRGDRGISRGYTF. The CDR3 region has the DNA TGTGCCAGCAGTTTATGGAGGGGGGACAGGGGGATTTCTAGAGGCTACACCTTC.

This chain uses TRBV9 with TRBJ2-3; D remains unclear. The length of the CDR3 is 15 residues. CDR1 and CDR2 (germline): SGDLS, YYNGEE. V lost 0 bases, J lost 3 bases, and 11 bases lay in between. CDR3 nucleotides: TGTGCCAGCAGCGTAGGAGCCTGGTCGACAGATACGCAGTATTTT. Protein sequence: CASSVGAWSTDTQYF.

This sequence joins TRBV5-1 and TRBJ2-1; TRBD2 matches at 12 bases. The germline V gene encodes CDR1 SGHRS and CDR2 YFSETQ. V lost 4 bases to trimming and J lost 6 bases; unmatched junction nucleotides: 5. This CDR3 region has 15 residues. The DNA for the CDR3 is TGCGCCAGCAGCATGTCTAGCGGGGGGGGCAATGAGCAGTTCTTC. It translates to CASSMSSGGGNEQFF.

The chain couples TRBV6-6 to TRBJ2-1; 11 nucleotides agree with TRBD2. Looked up from germline, CDR1 is MNHNY and CDR2 is SVGAGI (reference sequence). This CDR3 is 15 amino acids long. The V and J ends lost 4 bases and 5 bases, in that order; junction bases with no gene match: 4. CDR3 bases: TGTGCCAGCAGTTTCCCTAGCGGGGGGCACAATGAGCAGTTCTTC. The encoded protein is CASSFPSGGHNEQFF.

The V gene is TRBV7-8, the J gene TRBJ2-5; D might be TRBD2 (5 bases). V was shortened by 3 bases and J by 3 bases, with 5 bases between the two germline ends. Germline V gives CDR1 SGHVS, CDR2 FQNEAQ. The CDR3 totals 12 residues. The CDR3, as DNA: TGTGCCAGCAGCTTGGGAGAAGAGACCCAGTACTTC. This translates into CASSLGEETQYF. The whole variable domain, filled in from reference TRBV7-8 and TRBJ2-5, reads GAGVSQSPRYKVAKRGQDVALRCDPISGHVSLFWYQQALGQGPEFLTYFQNEAQLDKSGLPSDRFFAERPEGSVSTLKIQRTQQEDSAVYLCASSLGEETQYFGPGTRLLVL.

The V and J genes are TRBV7-9 and TRBJ2-7; perhaps TRBD2 as D (5 bases). This CDR3 is 13 amino acids long. Germline CDR1 is SEHNR and CDR2 is FQNEAQ (reference sequence). Trimming left V 3 bases short and J 9 bases short, with 15 bases between. As DNA, the CDR3 is TGTGCCAGCAGCTTGTCGGGATCTACGGGGCAGTACTTC. This encodes CASSLSGSTGQYF.

This chain connects TRBV11-2 to TRBJ2-5; 9 bases map to TRBD1. The V gene's germline CDR1 is SGHAT and CDR2 FQNNGV. This CDR3 is 15 amino acids long. V lost 1 base and J lost 6; bases outside the gene matches: 6. The CDR3 DNA is TGTGCCAGCAGCTTAGTTGGACAGGGGAGAAAGACCCAGTACTTC. It yields the protein CASSLVGQGRKTQYF. Combining the CDR3 with reference TRBV11-2 and TRBJ2-5 gives the whole variable domain EAGVAQSPRYKIIEKRQSVAFWCNPISGHATLYWYQQILGQGPKLLIQFQNNGVVDDSQLPKDRFSAERLKGVDSTLKIQPAKLEDSAVYLCASSLVGQGRKTQYFGPGTRLLVL.

This clone was recorded a few times. The chain recombines TRBV11-1 with TRBJ2-1; 11 nucleotides match TRBD2. V was clipped by 5 bases and J by 9 bases; unmatched bases: 6. The CDR3 has 14 amino acids. The germline V gene has CDR1 SGHAT and CDR2 FQDESV (reference sequence). CDR3 protein: CASSHRLAGIEQFF. CDR3 nucleotides: TGTGCCAGCAGCCACCGACTAGCGGGAATTGAGCAGTTCTTC.

The CDR3, as DNA: TGTGCCAGCAGTCCAATCAGGACTAGCGGGAGCTCAGGGGAGCTGTTTTTT. Encoded protein: CASSPIRTSGSSGELFF. The chain links TRBV27 to TRBJ2-2; 13 nucleotides match TRBD2. The CDR3 runs to 17 residues. V dropped 5 bases and J dropped 8; count of bases not matched to a gene: 11. CDR1 and CDR2 (germline): MNHEY, SMNVEV (reference sequence).

J is TRBJ1-5 and V is TRBV5-6; D may be TRBD1 (5 bases). The V end was cut by 1 base, the J end by 4 bases, with 6 bases between. The V gene's germline CDR1 is SGHDT and CDR2 YYEEEE. The CDR3 totals 13 residues. Here the CDR3 DNA reads TGTGCCAGCAGCTTGCAGGGAAATCAGCCCCAGCATTTT. It translates to CASSLQGNQPQHF.

The rearrangement links TRBV9 to TRBJ2-5; D perhaps matches TRBD1 (5 bases). This CDR3 region has 15 residues. The V and J ends lost 4 bases and 5 bases respectively, with 18 bases between them. From germline, CDR1 is SGDLS and CDR2 YYNGEE. CDR3 DNA: TGTGCCAGCAGCTTTGGGGCGGACGCCGGGGAGACCCAGTACTTC. This gives the protein CASSFGADAGETQYF. The entire variable domain, with the rest obtained from reference TRBV9 and TRBJ2-5, is as follows: DSGVTQTPKHLITATGQRVTLRCSPRSGDLSVYWYQQSLDQGLQFLIQYYNGEERAKGNILERFSAQQFPDLHSELNLSSLELGDSALYFCASSFGADAGETQYFGPGTRLLVL.

V usage is TRBV11-1 and J usage is TRBJ2-7; TRBD1 matches at 7 bases. The CDR3 extends over 13 amino acids. Per germline, CDR1 SGHAT and CDR2 FQDESV (reference sequence). J was trimmed by 3 bases and V by 5 bases; bases with no gene match: 4. In nucleotides, the CDR3 is TGTGCCAGCAGCACGGGACAGTTCTACGAGCAGTACTTC. Amino acids: CASSTGQFYEQYF.

The chain recombines TRBV27 with TRBJ1-1, with TRBD1 matching over 7 bases. Germline CDR1 and CDR2: MNHEY and SMNVEV (reference sequence). This CDR3 spans 13 amino acids. The junction had 6 bases not matched to a gene; V was cut back by 5 bases and J by 6 bases. The CDR3 protein is CASSTTGPAEAFF. The CDR3 bases are TGTGCCAGCAGTACGACAGGGCCCGCTGAAGCTTTCTTT.

The chain combines TRBV5-1 with TRBJ2-7; 7 positions match TRBD1. The V gene end was trimmed by 5 bases and the J gene end by 0 bases; junction bases not matched to a gene: 14. CDR3 length: 17 amino acids. Germline CDR1 SGHRS, CDR2 YFSETQ. The CDR3 loop reads CASRSRTGTEVSYEQYF. DNA for the CDR3: TGCGCCAGCAGGTCCAGAACCGGGACAGAAGTCTCCTACGAGCAGTACTTC.

The chain joins TRBV19 to TRBJ2-1, with a tentative D call TRBD1 (5 bases). The CDR3 has 12 residues. The germline V gene has CDR1 LNHDA and CDR2 SQIVND (reference sequence). The V end lost 6 bases, the J end lost 9 bases, and 12 bases lay between the germline ends. Here the CDR3 reads CASSRVFGEQFF. The CDR3 DNA is TGTGCCAGTAGCAGGGTTTTTGGTGAGCAGTTCTTC.

V gene TRBV14 combines with J gene TRBJ1-3; the D gene is possibly TRBD1 (5 bases). The CDR3 length is 16 residues. V was pared by 4 bases and J by 4 bases, with 17 bases between. CDR1 is SGHDN and CDR2 is FVKESK in the germline V gene. The CDR3 region is CASSPLRALSGNTIYF. Written as DNA, the CDR3 is TGTGCCAGCAGCCCACTCAGGGCTTTGTCCGGAAACACCATATATTTT.

The chain recombines TRBV9 with TRBJ2-1, with 8 bases matching TRBD2. V was pared by 0 bases and J by 0 bases, with 2 bases of the junction left unmatched. Germline CDR1 SGDLS, CDR2 YYNGEE. There are 16 residues in the CDR3. The CDR3, as DNA: TGTGCCAGCAGCGTAGACAGCGGGAGCTCCTACAATGAGCAGTTCTTC. It is translated as CASSVDSGSSYNEQFF.

The chain recombines TRBV6-4 with TRBJ2-3, with 7 bases fitting TRBD1. V trimming: 8 bases; J trimming: 2 bases; junction bases outside the gene matches: 22. The CDR3 spans 19 residues. Germline CDR1 is MRHNA and CDR2 is SNTAGT. CDR3 DNA: TGTGCCAGCCCTGGCGAGGGGGCGAGGCGATCCCTCCTCACAGATACGCAGTATTTT. It specifies CASPGEGARRSLLTDTQYF.

This chain uses TRBV5-1 with TRBJ2-5; D possibly corresponds to TRBD1 (6 bases). The J call is doubtful: the DNA matches TRBJ2-7 better. CDR1 and CDR2 from the germline V gene are SGHRS and YFSETQ. The CDR3 has 13 amino acids. The CDR3, as DNA: TGCGCCAGCAGACTTGGACAGCTGTACGAGCAGTACTTC. Translation gives CASRLGQLYEQYF.

The chain recombines TRBV28 with TRBJ1-2; 9 bases map to TRBD1. J was trimmed by 7 bases and V by 5 bases; bases with no gene match: 11. Germline CDR1 reads MDHEN; CDR2 reads SYDVKM. CDR3 length equals 15 residues. CDR3 in amino acids: CASSAQGARKGGYTF. The CDR3 DNA is TGTGCCAGCAGTGCACAGGGGGCGCGAAAGGGTGGCTACACCTTC.

This clone was counted a few times. The V call is TRBV12-5, the J call TRBJ1-4; unclear D gene. V was clipped by 1 base and J by 7 bases, with 10 bases between them. This CDR3 region has 14 residues. Germline loops: CDR1 LGHNT, CDR2 FRNRAP. The CDR3 loop reads CASGLGRWGEKLFF. As DNA, the CDR3 is TGTGCTAGTGGTTTGGGGAGGTGGGGTGAAAAACTGTTTTTT.

The chain carries TRBV4-1 and TRBJ1-5, with 7 bases fitting TRBD1. Unmatched junction bases numbered 6, after V lost 4 bases and J lost 0 bases. This CDR3 is built from 16 residues. Germline assignment: CDR1 MGHRA and CDR2 YSYEKL. The CDR3 region has the DNA TGCGCCAGCAGCCGTGGGACAGATTATAGCAATCAGCCCCAGCATTTT. Amino acids: CASSRGTDYSNQPQHF.